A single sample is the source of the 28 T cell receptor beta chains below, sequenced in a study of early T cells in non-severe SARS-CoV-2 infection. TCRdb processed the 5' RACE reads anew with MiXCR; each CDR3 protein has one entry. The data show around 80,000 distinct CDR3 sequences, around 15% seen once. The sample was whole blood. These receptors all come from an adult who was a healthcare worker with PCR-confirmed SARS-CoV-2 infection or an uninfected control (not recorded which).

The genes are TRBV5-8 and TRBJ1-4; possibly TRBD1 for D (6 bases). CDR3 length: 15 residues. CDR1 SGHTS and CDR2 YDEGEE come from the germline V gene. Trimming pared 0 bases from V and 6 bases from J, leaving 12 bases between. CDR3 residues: CASSLARRGDEKLFF. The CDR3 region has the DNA TGTGCCAGCAGCTTGGCCCGCAGGGGCGATGAAAAACTGTTTTTT.

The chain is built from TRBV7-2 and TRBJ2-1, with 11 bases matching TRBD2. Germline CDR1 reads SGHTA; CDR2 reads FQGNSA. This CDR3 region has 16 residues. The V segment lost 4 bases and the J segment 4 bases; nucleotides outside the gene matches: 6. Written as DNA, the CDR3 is TGTGCCAGCAGCTCGCCTAGCGGGGGGTATTACAATGAGCAGTTCTTC. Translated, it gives CASSSPSGGYYNEQFF.

The CDR3: CASRPGSTEAFF. DNA for the CDR3: TGTGCCAGCAGGCCGGGCAGCACTGAAGCTTTCTTT. This sequence joins TRBV6-1 and TRBJ1-1; D not certain. The CDR3 loop spans 12 amino acids. CDR1 and CDR2 (germline): MNHNS, SASEGT. V lost 6 bases, J lost 4 bases, and 9 bases lay in between.

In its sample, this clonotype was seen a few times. The CDR3 coding sequence is TGTGCCAGCAGCTTAGCGGAGAGACAGGGACGTTTCTCCTACGAGCAGTACTTC. Translating gives CASSLAERQGRFSYEQYF. The chain links TRBV7-9 to TRBJ2-7, with 7 bases aligning to TRBD1. The trim removed 0 bases at V and 0 bases at J, leaving 11 bases unmatched. The germline CDR1 and CDR2 sequences are SEHNR and FQNEAQ (reference sequence). This CDR3 comprises 18 residues. The whole variable domain, filled in from reference TRBV7-9 and TRBJ2-7, reads DTGVSQNPRHKITKRGQNVTFRCDPISEHNRLYWYRQTLGQGPEFLTYFQNEAQLEKSRLLSDRFSAERPKGSFSTLEIQRTEQGDSAMYLCASSLAERQGRFSYEQYFGPGTRLTVT.

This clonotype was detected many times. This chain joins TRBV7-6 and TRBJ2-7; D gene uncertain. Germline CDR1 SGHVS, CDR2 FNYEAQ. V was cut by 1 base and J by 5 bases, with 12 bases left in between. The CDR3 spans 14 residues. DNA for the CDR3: TGTGCCAGCAGCTTAGGGGCCCTCGCCGACGAGCAGTACTTC. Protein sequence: CASSLGALADEQYF.

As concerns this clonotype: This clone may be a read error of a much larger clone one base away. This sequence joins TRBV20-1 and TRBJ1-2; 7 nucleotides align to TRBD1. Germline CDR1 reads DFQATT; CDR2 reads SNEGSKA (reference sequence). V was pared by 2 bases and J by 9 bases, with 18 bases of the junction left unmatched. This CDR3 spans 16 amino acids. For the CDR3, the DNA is TGCAGTGCTAGACCTCCGGGACAGAGGGCCCGCTGGAGCTACACCTTC. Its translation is CSARPPGQRARWSYTF.

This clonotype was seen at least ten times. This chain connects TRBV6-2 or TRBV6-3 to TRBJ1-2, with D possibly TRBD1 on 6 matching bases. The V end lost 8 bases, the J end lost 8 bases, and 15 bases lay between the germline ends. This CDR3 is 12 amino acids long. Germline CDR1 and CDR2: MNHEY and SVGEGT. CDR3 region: CASLQHREGYTF. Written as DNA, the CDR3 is TGTGCCAGCCTACAACACAGGGAAGGCTACACCTTC.

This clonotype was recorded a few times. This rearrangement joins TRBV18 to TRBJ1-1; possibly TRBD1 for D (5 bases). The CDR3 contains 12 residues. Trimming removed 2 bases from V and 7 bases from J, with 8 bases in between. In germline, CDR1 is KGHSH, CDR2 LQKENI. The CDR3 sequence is CASSPGAGEAFF. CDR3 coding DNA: TGTGCCAGCTCACCAGGGGCCGGTGAAGCTTTCTTT.

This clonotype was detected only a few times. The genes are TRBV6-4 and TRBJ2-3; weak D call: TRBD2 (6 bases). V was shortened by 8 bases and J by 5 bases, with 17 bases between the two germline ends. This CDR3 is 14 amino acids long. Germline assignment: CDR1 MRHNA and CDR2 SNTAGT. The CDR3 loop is CASSVAAGEDTQYF. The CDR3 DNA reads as TGTGCCAGCTCCGTAGCGGCCGGAGAAGATACGCAGTATTTT.

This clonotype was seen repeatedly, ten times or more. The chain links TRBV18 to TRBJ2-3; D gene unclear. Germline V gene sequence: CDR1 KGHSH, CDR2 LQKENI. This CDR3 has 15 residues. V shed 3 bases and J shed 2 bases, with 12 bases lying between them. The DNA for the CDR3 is TGTGCCAGCTCACCGACGGCGGCTAACACAGATACGCAGTATTTT. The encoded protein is CASSPTAANTDTQYF.

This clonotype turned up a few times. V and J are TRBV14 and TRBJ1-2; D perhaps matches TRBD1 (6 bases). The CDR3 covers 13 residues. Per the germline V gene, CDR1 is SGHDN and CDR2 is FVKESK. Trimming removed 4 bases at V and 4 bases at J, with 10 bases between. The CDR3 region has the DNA TGTGCCAGCAGCCCGCAGGGGATCTATGGCTACACCTTC. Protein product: CASSPQGIYGYTF.

Written as DNA, the CDR3 is TGTGCCAGCAGTGACAGGGGGCCGTCACCATTTGGCTACACCTTC. Protein sequence: CASSDRGPSPFGYTF. The chain carries TRBV2 and TRBJ1-2, with TRBD1 matching 8 bases. Trimming removed 3 bases from V and 7 bases from J; junction bases left unmatched: 10. The CDR3 has 15 residues. Germline CDR1 reads SNHLY; CDR2 reads FYNNEI.

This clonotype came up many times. This chain's CDR3 is CATSDSYTDTQYF. In DNA, the CDR3 is TGTGCCACCTCAGACAGTTACACAGATACGCAGTATTTT. V gene TRBV24-1 combines with J gene TRBJ2-3; maybe TRBD1 (5 bases). Trimming took off 9 bases at V and 2 bases at J, with 11 bases between the two ends. Looked up from germline, CDR1 is KGHDR and CDR2 is SFDVKD. The CDR3 runs 13 residues.

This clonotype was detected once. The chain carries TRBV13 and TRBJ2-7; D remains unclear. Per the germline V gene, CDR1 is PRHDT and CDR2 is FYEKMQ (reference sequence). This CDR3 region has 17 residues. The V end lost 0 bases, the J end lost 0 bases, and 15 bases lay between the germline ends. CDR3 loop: CASSLGDRTVYSYEQYF. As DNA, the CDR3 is TGTGCCAGCAGCTTAGGCGACCGGACGGTCTACTCCTACGAGCAGTACTTC.

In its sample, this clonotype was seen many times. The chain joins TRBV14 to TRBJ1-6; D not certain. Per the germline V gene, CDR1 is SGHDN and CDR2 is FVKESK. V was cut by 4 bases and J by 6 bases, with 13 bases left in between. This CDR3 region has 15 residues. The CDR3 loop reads CASSPDPGFNSPLHF. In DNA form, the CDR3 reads TGTGCCAGCAGCCCAGACCCGGGGTTTAATTCACCCCTCCACTTT. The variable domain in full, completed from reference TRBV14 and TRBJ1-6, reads EAGVTQFPSHSVIEKGQTVTLRCDPISGHDNLYWYRRVMGKEIKFLLHFVKESKQDESGMPNNRFLAERTGGTYSTLKVQPAELEDSGVYFCASSPDPGFNSPLHFGNGTRLTVT.

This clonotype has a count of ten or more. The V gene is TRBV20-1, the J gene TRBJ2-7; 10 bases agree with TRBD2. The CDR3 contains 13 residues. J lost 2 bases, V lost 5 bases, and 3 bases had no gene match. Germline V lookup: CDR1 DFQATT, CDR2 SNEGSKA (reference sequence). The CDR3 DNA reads TGCAGTGCTCGGACTAGCGGAGCCTACGAGCAGTACTTC. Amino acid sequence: CSARTSGAYEQYF.

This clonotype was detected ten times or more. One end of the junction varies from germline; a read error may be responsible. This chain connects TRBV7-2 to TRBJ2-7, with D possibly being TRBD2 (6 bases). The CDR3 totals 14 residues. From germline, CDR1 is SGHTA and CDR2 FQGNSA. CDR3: CASSPGTSSHEQYF. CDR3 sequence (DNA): TGTGCCAGCAGCCCCGGGACTTCCTCCCACGAGCAGTACTTC.

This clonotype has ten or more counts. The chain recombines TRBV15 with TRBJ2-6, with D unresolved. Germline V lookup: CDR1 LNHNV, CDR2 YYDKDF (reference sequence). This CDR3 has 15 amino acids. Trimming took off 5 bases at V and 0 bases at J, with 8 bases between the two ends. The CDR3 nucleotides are TGTGCCACCAGCCCCCCTCTCTCTGGGGCCAACGTCCTGACTTTC. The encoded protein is CATSPPLSGANVLTF.

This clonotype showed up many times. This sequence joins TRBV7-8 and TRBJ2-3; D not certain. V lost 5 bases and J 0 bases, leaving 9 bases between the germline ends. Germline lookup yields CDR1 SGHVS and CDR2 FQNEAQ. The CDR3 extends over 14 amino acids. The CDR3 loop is CASSPGRSTDTQYF. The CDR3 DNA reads TGTGCCAGCAGCCCCGGGCGTAGCACAGATACGCAGTATTTT.

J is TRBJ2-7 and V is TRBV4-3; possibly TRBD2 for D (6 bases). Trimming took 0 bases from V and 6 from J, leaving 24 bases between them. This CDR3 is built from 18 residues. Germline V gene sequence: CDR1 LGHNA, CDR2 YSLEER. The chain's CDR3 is CASSQDAEKFARGSEQYF. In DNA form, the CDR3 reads TGCGCCAGCAGCCAAGATGCAGAAAAATTCGCGCGGGGTTCCGAGCAGTACTTC.

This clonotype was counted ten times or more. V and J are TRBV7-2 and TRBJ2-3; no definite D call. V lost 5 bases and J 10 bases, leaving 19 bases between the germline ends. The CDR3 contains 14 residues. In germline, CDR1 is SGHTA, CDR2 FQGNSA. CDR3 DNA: TGTGCCAGCAGCGCCAACCAACCAAGGACGGCGCAGTATTTT. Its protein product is CASSANQPRTAQYF.

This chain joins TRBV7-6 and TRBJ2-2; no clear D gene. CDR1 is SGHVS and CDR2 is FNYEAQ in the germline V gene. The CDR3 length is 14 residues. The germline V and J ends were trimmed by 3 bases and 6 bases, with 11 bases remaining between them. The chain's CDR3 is CASSFGHSAGELFF. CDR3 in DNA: TGTGCCAGCAGCTTCGGGCACTCGGCCGGGGAGCTGTTTTTT.

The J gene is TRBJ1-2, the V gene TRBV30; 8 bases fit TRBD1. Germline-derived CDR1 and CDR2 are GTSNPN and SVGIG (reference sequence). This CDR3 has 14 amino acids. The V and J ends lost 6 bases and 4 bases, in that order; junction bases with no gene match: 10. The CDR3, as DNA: TGTGCCTGCGTACAAACAGGGGGTACCTATGGCTACACCTTC. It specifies CACVQTGGTYGYTF.

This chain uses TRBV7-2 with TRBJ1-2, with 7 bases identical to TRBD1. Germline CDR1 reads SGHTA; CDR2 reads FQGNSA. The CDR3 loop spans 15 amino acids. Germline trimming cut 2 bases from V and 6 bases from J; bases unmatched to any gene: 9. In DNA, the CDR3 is TGTGCCAGCAGCTTAATCCCAGGGGGGGTAGATGGCTACACCTTC. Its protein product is CASSLIPGGVDGYTF.

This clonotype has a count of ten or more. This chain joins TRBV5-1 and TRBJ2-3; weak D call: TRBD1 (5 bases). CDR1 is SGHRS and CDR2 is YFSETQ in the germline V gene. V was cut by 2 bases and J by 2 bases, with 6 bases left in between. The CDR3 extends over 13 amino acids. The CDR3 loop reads CASSLGDTDTQYF. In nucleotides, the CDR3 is TGCGCCAGCAGCTTAGGGGACACAGATACGCAGTATTTT.

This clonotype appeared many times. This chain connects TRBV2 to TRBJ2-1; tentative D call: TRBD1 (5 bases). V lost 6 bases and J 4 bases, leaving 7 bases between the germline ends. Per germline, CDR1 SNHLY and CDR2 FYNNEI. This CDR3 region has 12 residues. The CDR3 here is CASSPGYNEQFF. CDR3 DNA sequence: TGTGCCAGCAGCCCAGGGTACAATGAGCAGTTCTTC.

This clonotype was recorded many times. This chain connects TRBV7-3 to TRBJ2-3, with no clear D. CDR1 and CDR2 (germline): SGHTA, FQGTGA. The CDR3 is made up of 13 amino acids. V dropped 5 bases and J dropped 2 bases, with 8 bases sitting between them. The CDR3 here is CASSPPATDTQYF. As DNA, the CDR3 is TGTGCCAGCAGCCCCCCTGCCACAGATACGCAGTATTTT.

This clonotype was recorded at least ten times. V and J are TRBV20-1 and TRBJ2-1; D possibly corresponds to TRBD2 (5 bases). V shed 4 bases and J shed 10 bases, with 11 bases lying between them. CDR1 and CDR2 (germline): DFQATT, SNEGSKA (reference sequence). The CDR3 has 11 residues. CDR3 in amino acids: CSAIRGWEQFF. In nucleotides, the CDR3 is TGCAGTGCTATCCGGGGATGGGAGCAGTTCTTC.